The clone carrying this T cell receptor beta chain has at least ten counts. Its antigen remains unidentified. Germline V gene data show CDR1 as MNHNY and CDR2 as SVGAGI (reference sequence). CDR3 length: 15 residues. V lost 6 bases and J 9 bases, leaving 18 bases between the germline ends. Next came a second PCR, run for about 6 to 12 cycles, which used a sample-barcoded 5' primer along with a J-beta primer mix. In TCRdb, the 5' RACE reads were re-called with MiXCR into one record per CDR3 protein. The repertoire holds hundreds of thousands of distinct CDR3 sequences, with 25% to 30% as singletons. The sample comes from a study of blood T cells in healthy people across ages. General study findings and limits: Without sorted subsets, naive and antigen-experienced compartments could not be conclusively compared. Both higher diversity and more naive CD4+ cells marked long-lived donors when set against aged donors.

The TCR originated in a woman aged 80 or over in good health. The specimen sequenced was blood. The chain recombines TRBV6-6 with TRBJ1-6; the D is unclear. CDR3 sequence reads: CASRDRLLSISPLHF. The CDR3 DNA reads TGTGCCAGCAGGGATAGGTTGCTGTCTATTTCACCCCTCCACTTT.